A selection of T cell receptor beta chains follows, all from one sample in a study of blood T cell repertoires in COVID-19. This table comes from immunoSEQ multiplex PCR, and its TCRdb copy is limited to in-frame clones, with some not included. The sample has 90,000 to 120,000 clones; 80% to 95% are singletons. The material sequenced was peripheral blood. Every receptor here comes from a woman aged 25 to 45 with acute or convalescent COVID-19. Both conserved end residues are part of each CDR3. D genes are given only for firm matches. Part of the rows lack a size; the others show once, few, many or a class for expanded clones.

v_call: TRBV28
clone_size: NA
j_call: TRBJ2-7
d_call: TRBD2
cdr3_nt: TGTGCCAGCAGACTTTCCAGCGGGGCAGGGACCTACGAGCAGTACTTC
cdr3_aa: CASRLSSGAGTYEQYF

v_call: TRBV6-6
clone_size: once
j_call: TRBJ1-1
d_call: NA
cdr3_nt: TGTGCCAGCAGTTACACAGTGGCAAACACTGAAGCTTTCTTT
cdr3_aa: CASSYTVANTEAFF

v_call: TRBV13
clone_size: NA
j_call: TRBJ2-7
d_call: NA
cdr3_nt: TGTGCCAGCAGCTTAGCGACAGGAGCCTACGAGCAGTACTTC
cdr3_aa: CASSLATGAYEQYF

v_call: TRBV28
clone_size: NA
j_call: TRBJ1-1
d_call: NA
cdr3_nt: TGTGCCATTCCTACCTGGGCCGAACCAACTGAAGCTTTCTTT
cdr3_aa: CAIPTWAEPTEAFF

v_call: TRBV18
clone_size: NA
j_call: TRBJ1-4
d_call: TRBD1
cdr3_nt: TGTGCCAGCTCACCACTACAGGGGGAGAACGAAAAACTGTTTTTT
cdr3_aa: CASSPLQGENEKLFF

v_call: TRBV4-2
clone_size: NA
j_call: TRBJ1-6
d_call: NA
cdr3_nt: TGTGCCAGCAGCCAAGATGTCCATGATTCACCCCTCCACTTT
cdr3_aa: CASSQDVHDSPLHF

v_call: TRBV11-2
clone_size: once
j_call: TRBJ2-7
d_call: TRBD2
cdr3_nt: TGTGCCAGCAGCTTAGTGGGACTAGCGGGAGCCGACTACGAGCAGTACTTC
cdr3_aa: CASSLVGLAGADYEQYF

v_call: TRBV3-1/TRBV3-2
clone_size: once
j_call: TRBJ1-1
d_call: NA
cdr3_nt: TGTGCCAGCAGCCAGCACGGGAACACTGAAGCTTTCTTT
cdr3_aa: CASSQHGNTEAFF

v_call: TRBV6-2/TRBV6-3
clone_size: NA
j_call: TRBJ2-1
d_call: TRBD2
cdr3_nt: TGTGCCAGCAGTTATTTTCGGACTAGCAGGTACAATGAGCAGTTCTTC
cdr3_aa: CASSYFRTSRYNEQFF

v_call: TRBV11-2
clone_size: NA
j_call: TRBJ1-1
d_call: NA
cdr3_nt: TGTGCCAGCAGCCGTCCTTGGGGCCCGAACACTGAAGCTTTCTTT
cdr3_aa: CASSRPWGPNTEAFF

v_call: TRBV5-1
clone_size: NA
j_call: TRBJ1-6
d_call: NA
cdr3_nt: TGCGCCAGCAGCTTGGGCGGGGGGGCCGATAATTCACCCCTCCACTTT
cdr3_aa: CASSLGGGADNSPLHF

v_call: TRBV29-1
clone_size: NA
j_call: TRBJ2-2
d_call: NA
cdr3_nt: TGCAGCGTTGAAGTTCAGGGGCGCGCGGCCGGGGAGCTGTTTTTT
cdr3_aa: CSVEVQGRAAGELFF

v_call: TRBV20-1
clone_size: NA
j_call: TRBJ1-1
d_call: NA
cdr3_nt: TGCAGTGCTAGTTCCCTAGGGGCAGCTTTCTTT
cdr3_aa: CSASSLGAAFF

v_call: TRBV10-3
clone_size: NA
j_call: TRBJ2-7
d_call: TRBD2
cdr3_nt: TGTGCCATCAGTGGGACTAGCGGGAAAAACTACGAGCAGTACTTC
cdr3_aa: CAISGTSGKNYEQYF

v_call: TRBV4-3
clone_size: NA
j_call: TRBJ1-2
d_call: NA
cdr3_nt: TGCGCCAGCAGCCAAGATGATTTGGCAGATTATGGCTACACCTTC
cdr3_aa: CASSQDDLADYGYTF

v_call: TRBV25-1
clone_size: once
j_call: TRBJ1-4
d_call: NA
cdr3_nt: TGTGCCAGCAGCGTAAATGAAAAACTGTTTTTT
cdr3_aa: CASSVNEKLFF

v_call: TRBV5-4
clone_size: NA
j_call: TRBJ1-5
d_call: NA
cdr3_nt: TGTGCCAGCAGCTTGGCCGGGAATCAGCCCCAGCATTTT
cdr3_aa: CASSLAGNQPQHF

v_call: TRBV4-3
clone_size: NA
j_call: TRBJ2-4
d_call: NA
cdr3_nt: TGCGCCAGCAGCCAAGGCGGCAGGGAGGACATTCAGTACTTC
cdr3_aa: CASSQGGREDIQYF

v_call: TRBV28
clone_size: once
j_call: TRBJ1-6
d_call: NA
cdr3_nt: TGTGCCAGCAGTCCAAACCAGGGGATTAGTTCACCCCTCCACTTT
cdr3_aa: CASSPNQGISSPLHF

v_call: TRBV6-5
clone_size: NA
j_call: TRBJ2-3
d_call: TRBD2
cdr3_nt: TGTGCCAGCAGTTACTGGCGGGAGGCGGGGGATACGCAGTATTTT
cdr3_aa: CASSYWREAGDTQYF

v_call: TRBV19
clone_size: NA
j_call: TRBJ2-1
d_call: TRBD2
cdr3_nt: TGTGCCAGTAGTCTCCATAGCGGGTTGTCCTACAATGAGCAGTTCTTC
cdr3_aa: CASSLHSGLSYNEQFF